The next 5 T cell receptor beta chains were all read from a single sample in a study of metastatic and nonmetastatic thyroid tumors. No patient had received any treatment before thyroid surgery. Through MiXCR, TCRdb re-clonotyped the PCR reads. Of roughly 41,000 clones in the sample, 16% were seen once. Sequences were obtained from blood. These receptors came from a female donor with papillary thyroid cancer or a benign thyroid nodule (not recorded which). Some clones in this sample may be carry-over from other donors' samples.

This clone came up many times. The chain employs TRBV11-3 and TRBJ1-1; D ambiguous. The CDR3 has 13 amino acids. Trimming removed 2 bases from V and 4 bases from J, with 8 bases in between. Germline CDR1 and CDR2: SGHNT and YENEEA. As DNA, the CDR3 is TGTGCCAGCAGCTTATCAGAACTCACTGAAGCTTTCTTT. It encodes CASSLSELTEAFF.

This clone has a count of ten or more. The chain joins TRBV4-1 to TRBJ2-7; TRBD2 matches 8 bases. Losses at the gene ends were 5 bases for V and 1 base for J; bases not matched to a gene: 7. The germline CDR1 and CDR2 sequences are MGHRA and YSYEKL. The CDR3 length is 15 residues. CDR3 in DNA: TGCGCCAGCAGCTCCACCGGGACTAGGTCCTACGAGCAGTACTTC. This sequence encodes CASSSTGTRSYEQYF.

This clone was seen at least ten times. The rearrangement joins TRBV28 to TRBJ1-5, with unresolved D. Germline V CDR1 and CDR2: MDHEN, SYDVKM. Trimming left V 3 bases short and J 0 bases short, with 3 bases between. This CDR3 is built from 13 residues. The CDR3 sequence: CASSFGSNQPQHF. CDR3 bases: TGTGCCAGCAGTTTTGGTAGCAATCAGCCCCAGCATTTT.

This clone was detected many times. Written as DNA, the CDR3 is TGTGCCAGCAGCTTGGCGACAGGGGCCTCCTACAATGAGCAGTTCTTC. Translation: CASSLATGASYNEQFF. The genes are TRBV5-6 and TRBJ2-1; 8 nucleotides align to TRBD1. The V segment lost 0 bases and the J segment 0 bases; nucleotides outside the gene matches: 2. CDR3 length equals 16 residues. Germline V gene data show CDR1 as SGHDT and CDR2 as YYEEEE.

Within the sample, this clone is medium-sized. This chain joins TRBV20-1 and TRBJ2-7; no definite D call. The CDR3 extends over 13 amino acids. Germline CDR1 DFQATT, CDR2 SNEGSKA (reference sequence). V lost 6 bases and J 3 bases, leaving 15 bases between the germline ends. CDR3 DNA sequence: TGCAGTGCCCCGGCCGAGGACCTCTACGAGCAGTACTTC. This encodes CSAPAEDLYEQYF.